This entry concerns a single TCR beta chain. This specimen belongs to a study of blood T cell repertoires in COVID-19. In the study overall: COVID-19 samples from acute and convalescent phases originated in the United States, Italy and Spain. From T cells, B-cell-depleted T cells, or PBMCs came the material, which was cDNA or gDNA.

Authors' processing steps: Reference gene primer amplification yielded estimated nucleated cell counts. Clones were sequenced by immunoSEQ multiplex PCR, and TCRdb holds only the in-frame ones, with some missing. V and J calls and clone size follow that table, whereas D and trimming were derived from the DNA. The table shows over 35,000 clones, with 88% occurring only once. The germline gives CDR1 SGHNT, CDR2 YENEEA. This CDR3 spans 15 amino acids. V lost 1 base and J lost 5, with 14 bases in between. The chain is built from TRBV11-3 and TRBJ2-5; tentatively, D is TRBD2 (7 bases). This TCR was recovered from a human donor in a cohort sampled during active COVID-19. Sequences were obtained from peripheral blood. Written as DNA, the CDR3 is TGTGCCAGCAGCTTAGGGGGGGGGCAGAGGGAGACCCAGTACTTC. The encoded protein is CASSLGGGQRETQYF.